The present entry profiles one T cell receptor beta chain with its context. This CDR3 has 14 residues. Germline loops: CDR1 GTSNPN, CDR2 SVGIG (reference sequence). V shed 5 bases, J shed 7 bases, and the junction held 6 bases outside the gene matches. The data are from a study of Ad26.COV2.S vaccination and SARS-CoV-2 variants. Sequenced by immunoSEQ multiplex PCR; TCRdb stores in-frame clones only, minus some. In the table there are more than 120,000 clones, roughly 85% of which are singletons. This sequence joins TRBV30 and TRBJ2-2, with TRBD1 identical over 11 bases. The sequences come from peripheral blood, collected after recovery from COVID-19. This receptor was obtained from a human donor who had recovered from COVID-19. The DNA of the CDR3 is TGTGCCTGGTTATCCGGGACAGGGGGCGGGGAGCTGTTTTTT. Its protein is CAWLSGTGGGELFF.